A selection of T cell receptor beta chains follows, all from one sample in a study of cytomegalovirus exposure and HLA in healthy donors. The assay was immunoSEQ multiplex PCR, and TCRdb's table has in-frame clones only and misses some. The data show about 130,000 clones, with 78% seen just once and roughly 11% held by the top ten. Sequencing used PBMCs. Receptors were obtained from a man aged 30 to 39 in good health and CMV-seropositive. Each CDR3 is given with its conserved first and last residue. D genes are given only for firm matches. Rows give clone size only sometimes, using once, few, many, or a class for an expanded clone.

CASSFYGGGAREQYF | TGTGCCAGCAGCTTTTATGGCGGGGGGGCTCGGGAGCAGTACTTC | - | TRBD2 | TRBJ2-7 | TRBV7-2
CASSQGTGPYEQYF | TGCGCCAGCAGCCAAGGGACAGGTCCCTACGAGCAGTACTTC | - | TRBD1 | TRBJ2-7 | TRBV4-1
CASSPRQGNTEAFF | TGTGCCAGCAGCCCGAGACAGGGTAACACTGAAGCTTTCTTT | - | TRBD1 | TRBJ1-1 | TRBV7-8
CASTRWLAGNEQFF | TGTGCCAGCACACGGTGGCTAGCGGGAAATGAGCAGTTCTTC | few | TRBD2 | TRBJ2-1 | TRBV6-6
CAWSVFRFFDYEQYF | TGTGCCTGGAGTGTATTTCGGTTCTTCGACTACGAGCAGTACTTC | once | - | TRBJ2-7 | TRBV30
CASSLAEVNQPQHF | TGTGCCAGCAGTTTAGCTGAGGTCAATCAGCCCCAGCATTTT | few | - | TRBJ1-5 | TRBV28
CASSPGEGPETQYF | TGCGCCAGCTCACCAGGGGAGGGACCAGAGACCCAGTACTTC | few | - | TRBJ2-5 | TRBV5-1
CASSLVIGGYEQYF | TGCGCCAGCAGCTTGGTGATCGGGGGTTACGAGCAGTACTTC | - | - | TRBJ2-7 | TRBV5-1
CASSAGRGAYEQYF | TGTGCCAGCAGCGCCGGACGGGGAGCCTACGAGCAGTACTTC | once | - | TRBJ2-7 | TRBV11-2
CASSFAGQASEQYF | TGCGCCAGCAGCTTCGCTGGACAGGCTTCCGAGCAGTACTTC | - | TRBD1 | TRBJ2-7 | TRBV5-1
CASSMAGSYTF | TGTGCCAGTAGTATGGCGGGGAGCTACACCTTC | - | - | TRBJ1-2 | TRBV19
CASSPAGTGNEQYF | TGCGCCAGCTCTCCCGCCGGGACAGGGAACGAGCAGTACTTC | - | TRBD1 | TRBJ2-7 | TRBV10-2
CASSYRSSDTQYF | TGTGCCAGCAGTTACCGTAGTTCGGATACGCAGTATTTT | - | - | TRBJ2-3 | TRBV6-5
CASSLAGGPKIPTDTQYF | TGTGCCAGCAGCCTAGCGGGAGGGCCTAAAATACCCACAGATACGCAGTATTTT | - | TRBD2 | TRBJ2-3 | TRBV7-9
CSVELEGSGRGETQYF | TGCAGCGTTGAGCTGGAGGGTAGCGGGAGAGGAGAGACCCAGTACTTC | few | TRBD2 | TRBJ2-5 | TRBV29-1